This T cell receptor beta chain was captured by sequencing in a study of cytomegalovirus exposure and HLA in healthy donors (dated by TCRdb to the late 2010s). For context, the study as a whole: An earlier analysis of 587 of the donors reported around 280 Gb of sequence data and some 110 million unique TCR beta sequences obtained from some 170 million T cells. Approximately 300 gigabases of sequencing data and approximately 91 million unique TCR sequences made up an early release that covered some 640 HLA-typed donors. Among the roughly 430 genotyped donors, around 79% belonged to the genetic ancestry cluster associated with self-reported Caucasian donors. The aim of the study was to test whether cataloging public T cell receptors could identify signatures of past pathogen exposure. The study used immunosequencing to profile the T cell repertoires of about 670 subjects and linked those repertoires to cytomegalovirus serostatus. A separate validation cohort of over 95 different subjects was used in addition to the approximately 670-subject first cohort. High-throughput TCR immunosequencing, statistical association of individual TCRs with disease status, and machine learning were combined to predict cytomegalovirus infection status. To study patterns of TCR occurrence, a later analysis re-analyzed previously published TCR beta repertoires from around 670 donors and added high-resolution HLA genotyping. Rather than drawing on any new phenotypic data, the later analysis identified candidate immune exposures from TCR beta sequences and the way those sequences occurred across donors. An earlier analysis of approximately 640 of the donors applied high-throughput TCR beta sequencing to assess whether each TCR beta V gene segment acted as functional or pseudogenic. Donor age, sex, ethnicity and CMV serostatus were compiled alongside the repertoire data. In a later genetic analysis, genome-wide SNP genotypes for about 60% of the 666 donors were used, and that subset was treated as a discovery cohort. Every discovery cohort repertoire had been produced on one sequencing platform. HLA typing covered class I and class II loci at four-digit resolution. Typing coverage varied by locus: 629-630 donors for A, B, C, DRB1 and DQB1; roughly 560 for DQA1; more than 600 for DPA1; roughly 450 for DPB1. Because of strong linkage in the cohort, 5 or 6 DR-DQ haplotypes were treated as single units for association and clustering. Across roughly 420 genotyped donors of the cohort, an average of roughly 250,000 unique TCR beta nucleotide sequences per donor were sequenced, and 15% to 20% of those sequences were non-productive.

General findings and caveats noted by the study authors: A later analysis associated 16,951 TCR beta sequences with specific HLA alleles at a false discovery rate of 0.05. The earlier analysis of 587 of the donors excluded approximately 17 rarely observed V segments, including chromosome 9 orphons, because counts were too low. Because some donors lacked HLA typing at each locus, the association tests relied only on the typed subset. Immune exposure information for the cohort was limited to CMV serostatus. In a later analysis, TCR association rates were found to vary across HLA loci, with the most associated TCRs seen for DRB1 alleles and the fewest for HLA-C alleles. Correlated functional status among segregating V segments might reflect linkage disequilibrium, but an unknown experimental factor could not be ruled out. A cluster of highly shared sequence variants was judged likely to be a technical artifact of the sequencing pipeline. The classifier was reported to diagnose cytomegalovirus status with high specificity and sensitivity in both the original cohort and the validation cohort. A further reported finding was that TCR beta sequences accurately predicted the HLA-A and HLA-B alleles for most subjects in the first cohort. The study listed 150 to 200 TCR beta chains as associated with cytomegalovirus. Most CMV-associated TCR beta chains appeared to be HLA-restricted in a later analysis, and the HLA associations seemed to be driven largely by CMV exposure. Several of the top co-occurrence clusters appeared to be linked to parvovirus B19, influenza, CMV and Epstein-Barr virus, according to a later analysis. A later genetic analysis reported fewer N-insertions in productive TCRs among donors in an Asian-associated ancestry cluster than the roughly 670-donor mean. In an earlier analysis of some 540 of the donors, most TCR beta V segments appeared in productive rearrangements about 90% or about 30% of the time, broadly matching IMGT annotations. V-gene and J-gene trimming of TCR beta chains was associated with a missense DCLRE1C variant in a later genetic analysis, and the association was replicated in an independent cohort. A later analysis found that HLA-associated TCR beta chains were more clonally expanded and had lower generation probabilities than equally common non-associated chains. When HLA alleles, especially DR and DQ, strongly co-occurred, TCR associations were difficult to assign to individual alleles. In this cohort, only TCR beta chains were sequenced, and detectable features were limited by the absence of alpha or paired-chain data. The presence/absence analyses assumed that sequencing depth was roughly uniform across donors, and that assumption may not be true. Most TCR sequences were observed very rarely across donors, whereas some public TCRs were present in many individuals. Because the 87-base-pair reads could not distinguish some IMGT-functional V segments, including TRBV6-2 and TRBV6-3, those segments were excluded. In vitro tests confirmed that a few of the cytomegalovirus-associated TCR beta chains recognize cytomegalovirus antigens. According to the authors, the approach could potentially be generalized to other disease states and immunological phenotypes.

Libraries came from the immunoSEQ multiplex PCR assay. A mixture of 60 forward primers for TCR Vbeta segments and 13 reverse primers for TCR Jbeta segments was used in the multiplex PCR. Amplification of the CDR3 region of rearranged TCR beta genes was performed with a multiplex PCR assay on genomic DNA. On the Illumina HiSeq System, the amplified TCR beta libraries were sequenced as 87-base-pair reads. In the authors' own workflow: A later analysis counted about 80 million unique TCR beta chains across the 666 repertoires, and some 11 million of these chains were shared by at least two donors. A nearest-neighbor algorithm error-corrected the raw reads and collapsed the reads into unique sequences, merging closely related sequences to remove PCR and sequencing errors. CDR3 sequences were aligned to IMGT reference sequences to assign V, D and J gene segments. Each retained sequence needed at least a six-nucleotide match to both a V gene segment and a J gene segment. A rearrangement counted as productive if the CDR3 had no stop codons and remained in frame with V and J, and every other rearrangement counted as non-productive. CDR3 was defined according to IMGT convention as the region running from the second conserved V-encoded cysteine to the conserved J-encoded phenylalanine. The earlier analysis of about 500 of the donors excluded sequences that lacked an unambiguous match to a single V gene segment. An earlier analysis of approximately 590 of the donors classified V segments as functional when productive rearrangements were above 56.7% and as segregating when the standard deviation between donors was above 5%. To diagnose cytomegalovirus status from the catalog of TCR beta chain sequences, a statistical classification framework was built. V and J gene assignment, in a later analysis, came from comparing TCR nucleotide sequences with IMGT/GENE-DB human TR gene sequences. In a later analysis, CDR3 sequences and most-parsimonious VDJ recombination scenarios were assigned using the TCRdist pipeline. In a later analysis, every TCR beta chain was defined by the combination of its CDR3 amino acid sequence and its V-gene family, and reads without a unique V-gene family were dropped. A later analysis removed 592 highly shared, low-generation-probability nucleotide sequences to deal with suspected cross-contamination and a sequencing artifact. For each public chain, a later analysis derived a clonal expansion index from normalized ranks of inferred template counts within each repertoire. In a later analysis, generation probabilities were computed using a VDJ recombination model fitted to out-of-frame rearrangements, and the results were checked against IGoR. A later analysis scored TCR-TCR, TCR-HLA and TCR-CMV co-occurrence with hypergeometric tests, applying a repertoire-size bias correction to TCR pairs. A later analysis estimated false discovery rates by permuting HLA or CMV assignments 20 times. A later analysis grouped co-occurring TCRs with DBSCAN, adding TCRdist sequence similarity when clustering within HLA-allele-positive subsets. Co-occurrence clustering excluded repertoires with fewer than 30,000 or more than 120,000 public chains, plus five with anomalous nucleotide sharing. TCRdb retrieved this table from immuneACCESS and kept in-frame rearrangements only. Not all clones are present; in checked studies, unresolved V genes account for under half, and no reason is known for the remainder. From that table come the V and J calls and clone size; the DNA was used to work out D and trimming. This sample lists 110,000 to 150,000 clones; over 65% were detected once. The ten most abundant clones make up approximately 1.6% of the sample.

Trimming leaves V shorter by 6 bases and J shorter by 14 bases, with the junction holding 6 bases beyond the gene matches. The CDR3 runs 12 amino acids, cysteine and phenylalanine included. The kept DNA is CDR3 alone, 36 bases in frame from the first base. The germline V gene gives CDR1 as MNHEY and CDR2 as SVGAGI. The cohort comprised 710 or so healthy bone marrow donors. At the time of sampling, every cohort member was nominally healthy, though immune exposures that went unrecorded were likely present. The donor tested CMV seronegative, placing the donor among the 350 or so seronegative members of the cohort. Every donor gave a peripheral blood sample, and the peripheral blood mononuclear cells from that sample were used for TCR beta sequencing. The Qiagen DNeasy Blood Extraction Kit was used to extract genomic DNA from the blood cell samples. This clone has more than one count but fewer than ten. Its antigen target is currently unknown. One base away there is no much larger clone; base qualities are not given.

Sequencing input: PBMCs. The sequence links TRBV6-5 to TRBJ2-1; 11 nucleotides in the junction match TRBD2. The TCR sequence derives from a woman in her twenties or thirties in good health and CMV-seronegative. In nucleotide form, the sequence is TGTGCCAGCAGCCGACTAGCGGGAAAGGAGTTCTTC. Translated, it reads CASSRLAGKEFF.